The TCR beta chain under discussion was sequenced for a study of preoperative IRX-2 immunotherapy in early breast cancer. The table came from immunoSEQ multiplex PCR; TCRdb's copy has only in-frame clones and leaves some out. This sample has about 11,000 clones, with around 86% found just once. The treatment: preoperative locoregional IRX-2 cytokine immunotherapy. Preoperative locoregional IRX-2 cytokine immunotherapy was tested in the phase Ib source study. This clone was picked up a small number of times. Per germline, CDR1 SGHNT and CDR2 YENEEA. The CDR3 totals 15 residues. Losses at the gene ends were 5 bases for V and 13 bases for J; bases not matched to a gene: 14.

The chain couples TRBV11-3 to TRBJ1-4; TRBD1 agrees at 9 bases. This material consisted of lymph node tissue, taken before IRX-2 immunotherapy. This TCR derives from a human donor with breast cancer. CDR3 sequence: CASSHPQPGQGRLFF. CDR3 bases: TGTGCCAGCAGCCATCCCCAACCGGGACAGGGAAGACTGTTTTTT. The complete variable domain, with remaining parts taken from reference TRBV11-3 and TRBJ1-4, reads EAGVVQSPRYKIIEKKQPVAFWCNPISGHNTLYWYLQNLGQGPELLIRYENEEAVDDSQLPKDRFSAERLKGVDSTLKIQPAELGDSAVYLCASSHPQPGQGRLFFGSGTQLSVL.